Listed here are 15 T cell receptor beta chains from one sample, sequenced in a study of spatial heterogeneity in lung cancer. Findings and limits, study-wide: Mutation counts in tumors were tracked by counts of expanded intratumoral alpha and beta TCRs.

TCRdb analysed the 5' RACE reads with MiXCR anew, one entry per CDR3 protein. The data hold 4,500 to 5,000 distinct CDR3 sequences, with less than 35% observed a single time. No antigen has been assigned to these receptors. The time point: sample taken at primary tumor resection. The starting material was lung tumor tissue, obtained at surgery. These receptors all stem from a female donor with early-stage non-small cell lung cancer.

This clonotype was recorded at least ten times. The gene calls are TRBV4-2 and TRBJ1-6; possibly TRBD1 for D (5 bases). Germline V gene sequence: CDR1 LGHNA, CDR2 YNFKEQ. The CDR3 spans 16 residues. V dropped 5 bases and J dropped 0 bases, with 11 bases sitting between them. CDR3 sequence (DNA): TGTGCCAGCAGCAAAGGGGTCAGCTCCTATAATTCACCCCTCCACTTT. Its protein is CASSKGVSSYNSPLHF.

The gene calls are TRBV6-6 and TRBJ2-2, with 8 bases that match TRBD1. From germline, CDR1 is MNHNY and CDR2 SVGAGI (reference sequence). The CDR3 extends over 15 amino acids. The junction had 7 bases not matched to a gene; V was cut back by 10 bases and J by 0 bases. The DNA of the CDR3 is TGTGCCACCAACCCGGACAGGGCGAACACCGGGGAGCTGTTTTTT. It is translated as CATNPDRANTGELFF.

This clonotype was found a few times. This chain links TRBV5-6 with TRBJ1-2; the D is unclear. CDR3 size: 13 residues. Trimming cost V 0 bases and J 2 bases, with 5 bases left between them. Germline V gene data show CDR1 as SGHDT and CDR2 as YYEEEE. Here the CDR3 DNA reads TGTGCCAGCAGCTTGGTTGGGAACTATGGCTACACCTTC. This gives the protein CASSLVGNYGYTF. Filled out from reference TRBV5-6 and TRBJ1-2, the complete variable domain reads DAGVTQSPTHLIKTRGQQVTLRCSPKSGHDTVSWYQQALGQGPQFIFQYYEEEERQRGNFPDRFSGHQFPNYSSELNVNALLLGDSALYLCASSLVGNYGYTFGSGTRLTVV.

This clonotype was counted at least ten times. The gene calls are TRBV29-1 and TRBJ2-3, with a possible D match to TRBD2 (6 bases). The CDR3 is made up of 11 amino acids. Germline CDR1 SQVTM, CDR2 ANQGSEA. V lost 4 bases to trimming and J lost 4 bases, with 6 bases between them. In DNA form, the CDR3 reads TGCAGCGTTGGGGGGGCAGATACGCAGTATTTT. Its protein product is CSVGGADTQYF.

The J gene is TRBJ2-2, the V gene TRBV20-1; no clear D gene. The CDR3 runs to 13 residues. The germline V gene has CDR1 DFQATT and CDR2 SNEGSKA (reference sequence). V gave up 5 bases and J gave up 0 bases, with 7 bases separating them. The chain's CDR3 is CSAGFPNTGELFF. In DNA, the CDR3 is TGCAGTGCTGGATTTCCGAACACCGGGGAGCTGTTTTTT.

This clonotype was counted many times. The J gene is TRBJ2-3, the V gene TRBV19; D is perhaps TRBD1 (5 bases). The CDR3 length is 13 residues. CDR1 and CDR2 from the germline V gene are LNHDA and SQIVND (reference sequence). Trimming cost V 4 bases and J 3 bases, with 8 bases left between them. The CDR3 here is CASSTQGTDTQYF. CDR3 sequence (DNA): TGTGCCAGTAGTACCCAGGGAACAGATACGCAGTATTTT.

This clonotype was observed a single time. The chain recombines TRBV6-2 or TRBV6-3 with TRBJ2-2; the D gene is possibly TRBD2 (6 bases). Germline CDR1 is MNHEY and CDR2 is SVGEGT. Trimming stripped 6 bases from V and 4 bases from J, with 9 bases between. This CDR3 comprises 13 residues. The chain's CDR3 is CASRGGATGELFF. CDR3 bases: TGTGCCAGCAGGGGGGGAGCCACCGGGGAGCTGTTTTTT.

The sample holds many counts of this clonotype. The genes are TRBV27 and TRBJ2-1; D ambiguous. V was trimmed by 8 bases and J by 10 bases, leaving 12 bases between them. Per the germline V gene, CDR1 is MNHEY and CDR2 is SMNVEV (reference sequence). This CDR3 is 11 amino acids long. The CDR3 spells CASSHGSEQFF. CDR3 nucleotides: TGTGCCAGCTCCCACGGAAGCGAGCAGTTCTTC.

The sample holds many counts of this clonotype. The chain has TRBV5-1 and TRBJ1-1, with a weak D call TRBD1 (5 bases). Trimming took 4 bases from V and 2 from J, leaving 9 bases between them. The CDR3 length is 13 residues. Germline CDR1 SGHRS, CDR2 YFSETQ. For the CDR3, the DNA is TGCGCCAGCAGCATACGGGACAACACTGAAGCTTTCTTT. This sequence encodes CASSIRDNTEAFF. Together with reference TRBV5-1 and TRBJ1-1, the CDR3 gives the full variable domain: KAGVTQTPRYLIKTRGQQVTLSCSPISGHRSVSWYQQTPGQGLQFLFEYFSETQRNKGNFPGRFSGRQFSNSRSEMNVSTLELGDSALYLCASSIRDNTEAFFGQGTRLTVV.

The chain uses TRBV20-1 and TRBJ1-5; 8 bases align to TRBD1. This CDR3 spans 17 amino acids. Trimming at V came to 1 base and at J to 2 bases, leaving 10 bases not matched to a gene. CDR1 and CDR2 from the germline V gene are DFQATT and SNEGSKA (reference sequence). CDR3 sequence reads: CSARAGTGGFGNQPQHF. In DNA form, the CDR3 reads TGCAGTGCTAGAGCCGGGACAGGAGGTTTTGGCAATCAGCCCCAGCATTTT.

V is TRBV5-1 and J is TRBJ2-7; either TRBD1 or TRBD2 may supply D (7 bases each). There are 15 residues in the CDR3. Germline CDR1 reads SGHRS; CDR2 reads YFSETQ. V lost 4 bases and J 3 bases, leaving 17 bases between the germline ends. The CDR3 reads CASSGSGGAGYEQYF. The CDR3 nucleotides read TGCGCCAGCAGCGGATCAGGGGGGGCGGGCTACGAGCAGTACTTC.

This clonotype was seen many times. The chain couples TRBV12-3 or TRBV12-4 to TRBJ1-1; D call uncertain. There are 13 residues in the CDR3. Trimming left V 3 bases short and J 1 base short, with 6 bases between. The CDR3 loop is CASSFGRNTEAFF. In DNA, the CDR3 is TGTGCCAGCAGTTTTGGGCGGAACACTGAAGCTTTCTTT.

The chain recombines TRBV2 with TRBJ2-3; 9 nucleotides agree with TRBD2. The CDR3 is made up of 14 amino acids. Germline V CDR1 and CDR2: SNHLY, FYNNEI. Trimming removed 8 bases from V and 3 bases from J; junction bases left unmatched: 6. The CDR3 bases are TGTGCCAGCCAAGCGGGGGGAGTGACAGATACGCAGTATTTT. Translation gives CASQAGGVTDTQYF.

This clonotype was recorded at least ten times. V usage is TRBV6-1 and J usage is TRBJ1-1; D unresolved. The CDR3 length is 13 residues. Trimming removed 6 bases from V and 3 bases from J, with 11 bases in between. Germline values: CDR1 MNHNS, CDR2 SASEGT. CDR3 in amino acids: CASRRVFDTEAFF. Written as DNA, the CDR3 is TGTGCCAGCAGGAGGGTTTTCGACACTGAAGCTTTCTTT.

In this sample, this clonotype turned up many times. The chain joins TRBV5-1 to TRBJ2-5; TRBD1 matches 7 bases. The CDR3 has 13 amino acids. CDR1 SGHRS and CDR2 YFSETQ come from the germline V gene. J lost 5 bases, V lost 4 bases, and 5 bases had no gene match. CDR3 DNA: TGCGCCAGCAGCGCGACAGGGTTGGAGACCCAGTACTTC. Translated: CASSATGLETQYF.